The 18 T cell receptor beta chains below were found in one sample sequenced in a study of T cell responses to AZD1222 COVID-19 vaccine. The table came from immunoSEQ multiplex PCR; TCRdb's copy has only in-frame clones and leaves some out. The sample includes about 190,000 clones, roughly 93% of them seen just once. The sample in question was peripheral blood, obtained on day 0 of AZD1222 vaccination. The source of these receptors is an adult in good health.

V usage is TRBV7-9 and J usage is TRBJ1-5; a possible D gene is TRBD1 (5 bases). Germline V gene sequence: CDR1 SEHNR, CDR2 FQNEAQ (reference sequence). Trimming took 1 base from V and 7 from J, leaving 20 bases between them. The CDR3 runs to 17 residues. CDR3 in amino acids: CASSLESSITRGQPQHF. CDR3 nucleotides: TGTGCCAGCAGCTTAGAATCCAGCATCACAAGGGGCCAGCCCCAGCATTTT.

Here the CDR3 DNA reads TGTGCCAGCATGTCTCAGGGCCCGAACACTGAAGCTTTCTTT. Its protein product is CASMSQGPNTEAFF. This chain links TRBV28 with TRBJ1-1; perhaps TRBD1 as D (5 bases). This CDR3 region has 14 residues. The V gene's germline CDR1 is MDHEN and CDR2 SYDVKM. Trimming left V 7 bases short and J 1 base short, with 13 bases between.

The CDR3 loop reads CASSQEPAINTEAFF. The CDR3 region has the DNA TGCGCCAGCAGCCAAGAACCGGCTATCAACACTGAAGCTTTCTTT. The chain employs TRBV4-3 and TRBJ1-1, with D unresolved. V lost 0 bases to trimming and J lost 2 bases, with 10 bases between them. CDR3 size: 15 residues. The germline V gene has CDR1 LGHNA and CDR2 YSLEER.

The J gene is TRBJ2-7, the V gene TRBV7-3; the match to TRBD1 covers 11 bases. V gave up 8 bases and J gave up 7 bases; unmatched junction bases: 4. This CDR3 has 12 amino acids. Per germline, CDR1 SGHTA and CDR2 FQGTGA. The CDR3 DNA follows: TGTGCCAGCGGACAGGGGGCCGGGGAGCAGTACTTC. Its protein is CASGQGAGEQYF.

The genes are TRBV27 and TRBJ1-1; D ambiguous. Trimming took off 4 bases at V and 1 base at J, with 7 bases between the two ends. Germline V gene data show CDR1 as MNHEY and CDR2 as SMNVEV (reference sequence). The CDR3 extends over 13 amino acids. The CDR3 sequence is CASSSRPNTEAFF. DNA of the CDR3: TGTGCCAGCAGTTCCAGACCGAACACTGAAGCTTTCTTT.

This sequence joins TRBV3-1 (or the pseudogene TRBV3-2) and TRBJ2-1, with 8 bases matching TRBD2. This CDR3 contains 13 residues. Germline loops: CDR1 LGHDT, CDR2 YNNKEL (reference sequence). V shed 8 bases, J shed 8 bases, and the junction held 8 bases outside the gene matches. Here the CDR3 DNA reads TGTGCCAGCGGCGGGGGGTCTGGGTATGAGCAGTTCTTC. Protein product: CASGGGSGYEQFF.

V gene TRBV2 combines with J gene TRBJ2-3; D is perhaps TRBD1 (5 bases). The CDR3 runs 15 residues. V lost 10 bases, J lost 3 bases, and 20 bases lay in between. Germline assignment: CDR1 SNHLY and CDR2 FYNNEI. The CDR3 sequence: CATMGRGRRTDTQYF. The CDR3 nucleotides are TGTGCCACCATGGGAAGGGGCCGTAGGACAGATACGCAGTATTTT.

The genes are TRBV27 and TRBJ2-5; D might be TRBD1 (6 bases). This CDR3 has 15 residues. V was clipped by 0 bases and J by 5 bases, with 13 bases between them. The germline V gene encodes CDR1 MNHEY and CDR2 SMNVEV (reference sequence). CDR3 sequence (DNA): TGTGCCAGCAGTTTATCAGACTCAGGGGATGAGACCCAGTACTTC. Translated, it gives CASSLSDSGDETQYF.

This chain joins TRBV2 and TRBJ1-5; 10 bases fit TRBD1. The CDR3 extends over 14 amino acids. Trimming removed 3 bases from V and 5 bases from J; junction bases left unmatched: 1. The germline gives CDR1 SNHLY, CDR2 FYNNEI. In nucleotides, the CDR3 is TGTGCCAGCAGTGATGGGACAGGGGATCAGCCCCAGCATTTT. Translating it yields CASSDGTGDQPQHF.

This chain links TRBV19 with TRBJ1-2, with unresolved D. Germline loops: CDR1 LNHDA, CDR2 SQIVND (reference sequence). This CDR3 comprises 14 residues. V lost 0 bases and J lost 8, with 13 bases in between. CDR3 coding DNA: TGTGCCAGTAGTATAGATATTAACGTCTTCGGCTACACCTTC. Translated: CASSIDINVFGYTF.

V gene TRBV15 combines with J gene TRBJ2-1; TRBD1 or TRBD2 may be the D gene (5 bases each). V lost 3 bases to trimming and J lost 3 bases, with 18 bases between them. The V gene's germline CDR1 is LNHNV and CDR2 YYDKDF (reference sequence). The CDR3 covers 17 residues. This CDR3 is CATSREGLGTLYNEQFF. DNA of the CDR3: TGTGCCACCAGCAGGGAAGGCCTAGGGACCCTCTACAATGAGCAGTTCTTC.

This sequence joins TRBV7-9 and TRBJ2-3; D remains unclear. The CDR3 has 15 amino acids. V was pared by 4 bases and J by 4 bases, with 15 bases between. The germline V gene encodes CDR1 SEHNR and CDR2 FQNEAQ (reference sequence). The CDR3 here is CASSSQLDGADTQYF. CDR3 nucleotides: TGTGCCAGCAGCTCCCAGTTGGATGGTGCAGATACGCAGTATTTT.

The chain has TRBV19 and TRBJ1-1; tentatively, D is TRBD1 (6 bases). Trimming pared 5 bases from V and 0 bases from J, leaving 16 bases between. The CDR3 has 16 residues. Germline V gene data show CDR1 as LNHDA and CDR2 as SQIVND (reference sequence). CDR3 sequence reads: CASSGGAGVMNTEAFF. As DNA, the CDR3 is TGTGCCAGTAGTGGCGGGGCAGGGGTCATGAACACTGAAGCTTTCTTT. Drawing the rest from reference TRBV19 and TRBJ1-1, the complete variable domain is DGGITQSPKYLFRKEGQNVTLSCEQNLNHDAMYWYRQDPGQGLRLIYYSQIVNDFQKGDIAEGYSVSREKKESFPLTVTSAQKNPTAFYLCASSGGAGVMNTEAFFGQGTRLTVV.

The gene calls are TRBV7-9 and TRBJ1-5, with 8 bases identical to TRBD1. The CDR3 has 16 amino acids. Germline V CDR1 and CDR2: SEHNR, FQNEAQ (reference sequence). V was pared by 5 bases and J by 4 bases, with 10 bases of the junction left unmatched. In nucleotides, the CDR3 is TGTGCCAGCAGCCCCACAGGACAGGGAAGTAATCAGCCCCAGCATTTT. Its translation: CASSPTGQGSNQPQHF.

The chain combines TRBV7-9 with TRBJ2-7; possibly TRBD1 for D (7 bases). The CDR3 totals 16 residues. The V gene lost 5 bases and the J gene lost 0 bases, with 17 bases spanning the gap. Germline assignment: CDR1 SEHNR and CDR2 FQNEAQ (reference sequence). This chain's CDR3 is CASSHPGGGVSYEQYF. CDR3 in DNA: TGTGCCAGCAGCCACCCTGGAGGGGGCGTCTCCTACGAGCAGTACTTC.

The gene calls are TRBV7-2 and TRBJ2-1; TRBD2 aligns across 10 bases. V shed 4 bases, J shed 8 bases, and the junction held 5 bases outside the gene matches. The germline gives CDR1 SGHTA, CDR2 FQGNSA. This CDR3 contains 14 residues. CDR3 loop: CASSYSGGVDEQFF. CDR3 DNA sequence: TGTGCCAGCAGCTACAGCGGGGGGGTCGATGAGCAGTTCTTC.

The genes are TRBV27 and TRBJ1-3, with D tentatively TRBD1 (5 bases). The CDR3 is 15 residues long. The germline V gene has CDR1 MNHEY and CDR2 SMNVEV (reference sequence). V lost 5 bases, J lost 4 bases, and 15 bases lay in between. The chain's CDR3 is CASSPAVGVGNTIYF. The CDR3 region has the DNA TGTGCCAGCAGTCCCGCGGTAGGGGTAGGAAACACCATATATTTT.

V is TRBV28 and J is TRBJ2-2; D is unclear. Per the germline V gene, CDR1 is MDHEN and CDR2 is SYDVKM. Between the trimmed V and J ends, which lost 2 bases and 6 bases, there was a span of 7 bases. This CDR3 is 13 amino acids long. The CDR3 here is CASSLALPGELFF. CDR3 bases: TGTGCCAGCAGTTTAGCACTCCCCGGGGAGCTGTTTTTT.